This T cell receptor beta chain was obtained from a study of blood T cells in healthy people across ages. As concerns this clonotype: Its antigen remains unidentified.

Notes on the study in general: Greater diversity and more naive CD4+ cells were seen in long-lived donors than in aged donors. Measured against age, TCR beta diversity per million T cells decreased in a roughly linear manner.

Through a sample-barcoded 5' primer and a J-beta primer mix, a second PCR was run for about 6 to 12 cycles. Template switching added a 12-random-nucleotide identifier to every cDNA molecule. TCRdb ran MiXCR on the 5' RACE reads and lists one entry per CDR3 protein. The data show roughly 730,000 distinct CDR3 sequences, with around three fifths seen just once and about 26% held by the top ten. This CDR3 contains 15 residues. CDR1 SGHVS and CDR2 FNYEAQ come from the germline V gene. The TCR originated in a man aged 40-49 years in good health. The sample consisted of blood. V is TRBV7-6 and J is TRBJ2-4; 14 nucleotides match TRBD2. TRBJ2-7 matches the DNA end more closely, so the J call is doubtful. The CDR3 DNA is TGTGCCAGCAGCAGGGGACTAGCGGGAGTCCACGAGCAGTACTTC. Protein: CASSRGLAGVHEQYF.